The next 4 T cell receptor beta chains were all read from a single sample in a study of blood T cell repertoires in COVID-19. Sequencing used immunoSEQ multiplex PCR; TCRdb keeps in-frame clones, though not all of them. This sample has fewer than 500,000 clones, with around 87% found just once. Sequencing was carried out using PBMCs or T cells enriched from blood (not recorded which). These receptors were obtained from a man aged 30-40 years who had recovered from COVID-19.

The CDR3 nucleotides read TGTGCCAGCAGTTTACGGGTTACAGATACGCAGTATTTT. It encodes CASSLRVTDTQYF. V is TRBV12-3 or TRBV12-4 and J is TRBJ2-3; unclear D gene. V was pared by 2 bases and J by 3 bases, with 6 bases between. The CDR3 length is 13 residues.

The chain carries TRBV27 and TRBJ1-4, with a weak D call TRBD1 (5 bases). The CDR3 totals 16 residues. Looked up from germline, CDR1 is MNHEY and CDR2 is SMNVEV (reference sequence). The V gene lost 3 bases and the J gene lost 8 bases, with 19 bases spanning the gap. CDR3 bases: TGTGCCAGCAGTTTGAAGGGACTCGTGCGGGGGGAAAAACTGTTTTTT. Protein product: CASSLKGLVRGEKLFF.

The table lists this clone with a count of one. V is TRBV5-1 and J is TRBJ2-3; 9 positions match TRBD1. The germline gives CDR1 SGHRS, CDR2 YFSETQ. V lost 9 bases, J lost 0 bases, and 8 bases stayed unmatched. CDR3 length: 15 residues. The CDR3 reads CATKVGTGSTDTQYF. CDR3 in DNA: TGCGCCACCAAAGTAGGGACAGGGAGCACAGATACGCAGTATTTT.

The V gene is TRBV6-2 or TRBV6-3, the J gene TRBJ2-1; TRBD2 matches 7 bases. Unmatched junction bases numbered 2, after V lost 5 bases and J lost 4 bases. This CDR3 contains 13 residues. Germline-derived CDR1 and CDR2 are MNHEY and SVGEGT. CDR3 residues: CASSRGEYNEQFF. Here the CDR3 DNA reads TGTGCCAGCAGTCGGGGGGAATACAATGAGCAGTTCTTC.